The 26 T cell receptor beta chains below were found in one sample sequenced in a study of T cell repertoires in ileal Crohn's disease. Measured with immunoSEQ multiplex PCR; TCRdb has only the in-frame clones, and not every one. The sample lists about 2,100 clones, 74% occurring once. Lamina propria lymphocytes from surgical specimens were isolated on a density gradient before sorting. The sample consisted of CD8+ T cells from ileum. The receptors were gathered from an adult with Crohn's disease. Some clones in this sample may be carry-over from other donors' samples.

The chain combines TRBV7-8 with TRBJ1-1; TRBD1 might be the D (5 bases). CDR1 is SGHVS and CDR2 is FQNEAQ in the germline V gene. V was clipped by 4 bases and J by 3 bases, with 9 bases between them. The CDR3 extends over 13 amino acids. CDR3 bases: TGTGCCAGCAGCTGGGGGGATCACACTGAAGCTTTCTTT. Translation gives CASSWGDHTEAFF.

The chain has TRBV9 and TRBJ2-4; TRBD1 might be the D (6 bases). V lost 0 bases and J 7 bases, leaving 14 bases between the germline ends. Germline V gives CDR1 SGDLS, CDR2 YYNGEE. The CDR3 is 15 residues long. The CDR3 region is CASSVETGPQNIQYF. CDR3 nucleotides: TGTGCCAGCAGCGTAGAGACAGGCCCTCAGAACATTCAGTACTTC. Full variable domain (remainder filled in from reference TRBV9 and TRBJ2-4): DSGVTQTPKHLITATGQRVTLRCSPRSGDLSVYWYQQSLDQGLQFLIQYYNGEERAKGNILERFSAQQFPDLHSELNLSSLELGDSALYFCASSVETGPQNIQYFGAGTRLSVL.

This rearrangement joins TRBV4-1 to TRBJ2-5, with D perhaps matching TRBD2 (5 bases). Trimming pared 2 bases from V and 5 bases from J, leaving 15 bases between. Germline CDR1 MGHRA, CDR2 YSYEKL. The CDR3 is 15 amino acids. The CDR3 DNA is TGCGCCAGCAGCCAACGTATGGAGGTTGGCGAGACCCAGTACTTC. This gives the protein CASSQRMEVGETQYF.

Judged by abundance, this clone is large. This sequence joins TRBV7-9 and TRBJ1-1; tentative D call: TRBD1 (6 bases). The CDR3 loop spans 12 amino acids. Trimming removed 4 bases at V and 9 bases at J, with 12 bases between. The germline V gene has CDR1 SEHNR and CDR2 FQNEAQ (reference sequence). The CDR3 bases are TGTGCCAGCAGCTCAAGGACAGAAAAAGCTTTCTTT. Its protein is CASSSRTEKAFF.

This clone occurred once. V usage is TRBV28 and J usage is TRBJ2-1; 16 bases are shared with TRBD2. CDR1 and CDR2 (germline): MDHEN, SYDVKM. The CDR3 covers 19 residues. The ends lost 4 bases at V and 3 bases at J; junction bases unmatched: 9. Here the CDR3 DNA reads TGTGCCAGCAGTTCCCCGGGACTAGCGGGAGGGGTGGACTACAATGAGCAGTTCTTC. This encodes CASSSPGLAGGVDYNEQFF.

By share, this clone counts as large. The J gene is TRBJ2-1, the V gene TRBV27; D remains unclear. CDR3 size: 13 residues. Germline V gene data show CDR1 as MNHEY and CDR2 as SMNVEV (reference sequence). V lost 5 bases, J lost 7 bases, and 12 bases lay in between. CDR3 DNA: TGTGCCAGCAGTCCCCTGCCCGCGAATGAGCAGTTCTTC. Amino acids: CASSPLPANEQFF.

As to this clone: The junction shows a germline mismatch at one end, possibly a read error. The chain has TRBV7-7 and TRBJ2-2; tentative D call: TRBD1 (5 bases). Germline-derived CDR1 and CDR2 are SSHAT and FNYEAQ (reference sequence). The CDR3 consists of 13 residues. As DNA, the CDR3 is TGTGCTAGCAGTTACCAGGGTTCTGGATTTCTGTTTTTT. Its translation: CASSYQGSGFLFF.

The chain has TRBV7-9 and TRBJ2-7; D uncertain. Germline CDR1 is SEHNR and CDR2 is FQNEAQ (reference sequence). V was cut by 7 bases and J by 6 bases, with 16 bases left in between. The CDR3 has 13 amino acids. CDR3 DNA sequence: TGTGCCAGCACCGCCAGGTCAGGTCTCGAGCAGTACTTC. Residues: CASTARSGLEQYF.

This clone is labeled large. The chain recombines TRBV7-9 with TRBJ2-1; the D gene is possibly TRBD2 (6 bases). Trimming removed 5 bases at V and 7 bases at J, with 15 bases between. This CDR3 contains 14 residues. Germline V lookup: CDR1 SEHNR, CDR2 FQNEAQ (reference sequence). Here the CDR3 reads CASSPEYRENEQFF. CDR3 DNA: TGTGCCAGCAGCCCAGAGTACCGGGAGAATGAGCAGTTCTTC.

The chain's CDR3 is CASSLQLRSAEAFF. CDR3 sequence (DNA): TGTGCCAGCAGTTTGCAGCTCAGAAGCGCTGAAGCTTTCTTT. The chain employs TRBV28 and TRBJ1-1; D is unclear. The length of the CDR3 is 14 residues. The germline CDR1 and CDR2 sequences are MDHEN and SYDVKM. The V end lost 3 bases, the J end lost 6 bases, and 14 bases lay between the germline ends.

V is TRBV13 and J is TRBJ2-7; 14 nucleotides match TRBD2. The CDR3 sequence is 16 residues long. The germline V gene encodes CDR1 PRHDT and CDR2 FYEKMQ (reference sequence). V dropped 0 bases and J dropped 4; count of bases not matched to a gene: 2. The CDR3, as DNA: TGTGCCAGCAGCTTAGGGGGACTAGCGGGAGAGTACGAGCAGTACTTC. Its translation: CASSLGGLAGEYEQYF.

V usage is TRBV27 and J usage is TRBJ1-2; 8 nucleotides line up with TRBD1. The CDR3 extends over 14 amino acids. V lost 5 bases and J lost 2; bases outside the gene matches: 4. Germline V gene sequence: CDR1 MNHEY, CDR2 SMNVEV (reference sequence). The CDR3 sequence is CASSRQGKNYGYTF. The CDR3 nucleotides are TGTGCCAGCAGTCGACAGGGGAAGAACTATGGCTACACCTTC.

The chain combines TRBV4-3 with TRBJ2-7; 11 bases align to TRBD1. The germline CDR1 and CDR2 sequences are LGHNA and YSLEER. Unmatched junction bases numbered 3, after V lost 4 bases and J lost 4 bases. The CDR3 is 14 residues long. CDR3 coding DNA: TGCGCCAGCAGCCCCGGGACAGGGGGTTACGAGCAGTACTTC. Its translation is CASSPGTGGYEQYF.

This chain connects TRBV7-6 to TRBJ1-4, with 7 positions matching TRBD1. J was trimmed by 0 bases and V by 5 bases; bases with no gene match: 6. Germline CDR1 reads SGHVS; CDR2 reads FNYEAQ. The CDR3 sequence is 16 residues long. CDR3 in amino acids: CASSLGTVATNEKLFF. The DNA of the CDR3 is TGTGCCAGCAGCCTAGGGACAGTTGCAACTAATGAAAAACTGTTTTTT. The variable domain in full, completed from reference TRBV7-6 and TRBJ1-4, reads GAGVSQSPRYKVTKRGQDVALRCDPISGHVSLYWYRQALGQGPEFLTYFNYEAQQDKSGLPNDRFSAERPEGSISTLTIQRTEQRDSAMYRCASSLGTVATNEKLFFGSGTQLSVL.

The chain combines TRBV6-5 with TRBJ2-5, with a possible D match to TRBD2 (6 bases). The end of the DNA fits TRBJ2-7 better, so the J call may be wrong. CDR3 length: 15 residues. Germline CDR1 and CDR2: MNHEY and SVGAGI. CDR3 sequence (DNA): TGTGCCTCGAAGGAGGGCGGCTATTCGTCCTACGAGCAGTACTTC. Protein: CASKEGGYSSYEQYF.

This chain joins TRBV28 and TRBJ1-1, with D hard to call. V gave up 8 bases and J gave up 4 bases, with 14 bases separating them. Per the germline V gene, CDR1 is MDHEN and CDR2 is SYDVKM. The CDR3 consists of 13 residues. CDR3 DNA: TGTGCCAGCCGCACACAGAGCGGCACTGAAGCTTTCTTT. This encodes CASRTQSGTEAFF.

J is TRBJ2-7 and V is TRBV6-5, with a possible D match to TRBD2 (5 bases). The CDR3 covers 16 residues. V lost 2 bases to trimming and J lost 3 bases, with 17 bases between them. The germline V gene encodes CDR1 MNHEY and CDR2 SVGAGI. The CDR3 region is CASSYTDSKGYYEQYF. In DNA form, the CDR3 reads TGTGCCAGCAGTTACACGGACTCGAAAGGGTACTACGAGCAGTACTTC.

This chain connects TRBV7-9 to TRBJ2-7; possibly TRBD2 for D (6 bases). CDR1 and CDR2 (germline): SEHNR, FQNEAQ (reference sequence). Trimming left V 8 bases short and J 7 bases short, with 12 bases between. The CDR3 runs 11 residues. CDR3 sequence: CASGAGNEQYF. CDR3 bases: TGTGCCAGCGGGGCGGGGAATGAGCAGTACTTC.

The V call is TRBV4-1, the J call TRBJ2-5; TRBD2 agrees at 16 bases. The CDR3 sequence is 18 residues long. J lost 7 bases, V lost 2 bases, and 10 bases had no gene match. Germline CDR1 is MGHRA and CDR2 is YSYEKL. This chain's CDR3 is CASSQSIGTSGRAGTQYF. The CDR3 DNA reads as TGCGCCAGCAGCCAATCGATCGGGACTAGCGGGAGGGCGGGGACCCAGTACTTC.

Here the CDR3 DNA reads TGTGCCAGCAGTTACTCCCCTAGCGGAAGCACAGATACGCAGTATTTT. Translating it yields CASSYSPSGSTDTQYF. The chain is built from TRBV6-6 and TRBJ2-3, with 7 bases lining up with TRBD2. The CDR3 loop spans 16 amino acids. Germline-derived CDR1 and CDR2 are MNHNY and SVGAGI (reference sequence). Unmatched junction bases numbered 3, after V lost 0 bases and J lost 0 bases.

This chain joins TRBV27 and TRBJ2-1, with 9 bases aligning to TRBD1. V lost 7 bases, J lost 2 bases, and 6 bases stayed unmatched. Germline loops: CDR1 MNHEY, CDR2 SMNVEV (reference sequence). This CDR3 has 15 residues. This CDR3 is CASNLRDRAYNEQFF. DNA for the CDR3: TGTGCCAGCAACCTCCGGGACAGGGCCTACAATGAGCAGTTCTTC.

This chain connects TRBV27 to TRBJ1-1; no firm D call. The CDR3 sequence is 15 residues long. Trimming shortened V by 2 bases and J by 1 base, and 11 bases separated the two germline ends. Germline V CDR1 and CDR2: MNHEY, SMNVEV (reference sequence). CDR3 region: CASSLGFAGNTEAFF. CDR3 coding DNA: TGTGCCAGCAGTTTAGGGTTCGCAGGGAACACTGAAGCTTTCTTT.

The CDR3 spells CAWSTGNANTEAFF. The CDR3 region has the DNA TGTGCCTGGAGTACGGGGAACGCGAACACTGAAGCTTTCTTT. The genes are TRBV30 and TRBJ1-1; no firm D call. CDR3 size: 14 residues. The germline V gene has CDR1 GTSNPN and CDR2 SVGIG (reference sequence). Trimming cost V 2 bases and J 1 base, with 11 bases left between them.

V usage is TRBV4-1 and J usage is TRBJ2-2, with 9 bases aligning to TRBD2. This CDR3 comprises 14 residues. CDR1 MGHRA and CDR2 YSYEKL come from the germline V gene. V shed 8 bases, J shed 6 bases, and the junction held 7 bases outside the gene matches. CDR3 in DNA: TGCGCCAGCGGGACTAGCTTGGGCGCCGGGGAGCTGTTTTTT. Translation gives CASGTSLGAGELFF.

By share, this clone counts as large (0.1 to 1%). CDR3 protein: CAIKGTSAYNEQFF. In DNA form, the CDR3 reads TGTGCCATAAAAGGGACTAGCGCGTACAATGAGCAGTTCTTC. The V gene is TRBV5-4, the J gene TRBJ2-1; 10 bases line up with TRBD2. The CDR3 runs to 14 residues. Per germline, CDR1 SGHNT and CDR2 YYREEE (reference sequence). V lost 9 bases to trimming and J lost 4 bases; unmatched junction nucleotides: 7.

The chain uses TRBV18 and TRBJ2-1; 11 nucleotides agree with TRBD2. Unmatched junction bases numbered 0, after V lost 4 bases and J lost 1 base. From germline, CDR1 is KGHSH and CDR2 LQKENI. The CDR3 is made up of 15 amino acids. The CDR3 here is CASSLAGGSYNEQFF. CDR3 DNA: TGTGCCAGCTCACTAGCGGGAGGGTCCTACAATGAGCAGTTCTTC.